The text below deals with one T cell receptor beta chain. This sample was included in a study of blood T cell repertoires in COVID-19. Germline-derived CDR1 and CDR2 are MNHNS and SASEGT. Trimming took off 4 bases at V and 0 bases at J, with 12 bases between the two ends. CDR3 size: 16 residues. The protocol was immunoSEQ multiplex PCR, while the TCRdb copy is restricted to in-frame clones and leaves out a portion. The data hold 95,000 to 150,000 clones, with roughly four fifths observed a single time. The rearrangement uses TRBV6-1 and TRBJ1-4, with D tentatively TRBD1 (5 bases). The sequenced sample was peripheral blood. This TCR came from a man aged 55 to 70 with acute or convalescent COVID-19. CDR3 protein: CASSGDSVTTNEKLFF. Written as DNA, the CDR3 is TGTGCCAGCAGTGGTGACAGCGTGACAACTAATGAAAAACTGTTTTTT.